This T cell receptor (beta chain) was documented in a study of beta chain features in type 1 diabetes. The length of the CDR3 is 12 residues. CDR1 is ENHRY, CDR2 SYGVKD, per germline. V shed 8 bases and J shed 0 bases, with 8 bases lying between them. Reverse transcribing all isolated RNA meant expressed TCRB transcripts were sequenced. Only in-frame clones appear in the TCRdb table, and some are missing; sequencing was by immunoSEQ multiplex PCR. The sample shows approximately 340,000 clones, around 16% of them seen only once. Overall study findings and caveats: Using cDNA template may skew counts toward highly expressing activated cells. Insertions were fewer and deletions more numerous at VDJ junctions in type 1 diabetes patients.

Sorting based on CD45RO/CCR7/CD25/CD127/CD95/CD27 separated CD4+ naive, central memory, regulatory and stem cell-like memory cells. Only a few counts were recorded for this clone. Its antigen is undetermined. Sequencing input: naive CD4+ T cells from blood. The rearrangement uses TRBV10-3 and TRBJ2-7; a possible D gene is TRBD1 (6 bases). This receptor was taken from a woman younger than 35 in good health. The chain's CDR3 is CAIRQASYEQYF. As DNA, the CDR3 is TGTGCCATCCGACAGGCCTCCTACGAGCAGTACTTC.